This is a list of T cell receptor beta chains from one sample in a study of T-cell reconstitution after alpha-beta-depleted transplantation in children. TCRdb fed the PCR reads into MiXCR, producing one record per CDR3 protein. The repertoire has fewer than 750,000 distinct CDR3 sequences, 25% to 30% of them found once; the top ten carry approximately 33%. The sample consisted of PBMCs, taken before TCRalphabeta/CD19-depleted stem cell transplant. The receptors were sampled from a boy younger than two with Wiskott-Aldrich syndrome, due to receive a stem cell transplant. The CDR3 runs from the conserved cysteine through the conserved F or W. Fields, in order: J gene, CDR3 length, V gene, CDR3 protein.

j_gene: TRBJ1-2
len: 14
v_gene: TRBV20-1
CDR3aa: CSASVQGWNYGYTF

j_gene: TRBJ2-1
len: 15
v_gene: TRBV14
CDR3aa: CASSYLTSGRNEQFF

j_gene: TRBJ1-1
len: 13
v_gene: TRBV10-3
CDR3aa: CAISERGLDEAFF

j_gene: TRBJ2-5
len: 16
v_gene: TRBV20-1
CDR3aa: CSARDASPGAAETQYF

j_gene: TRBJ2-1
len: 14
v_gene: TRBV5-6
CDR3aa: CASSEGLGRDEQFF

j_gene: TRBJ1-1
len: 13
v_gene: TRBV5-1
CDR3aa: CASSFSGSPEAFF

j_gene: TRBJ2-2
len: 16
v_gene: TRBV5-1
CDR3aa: CASSLGGNWNTGELFF

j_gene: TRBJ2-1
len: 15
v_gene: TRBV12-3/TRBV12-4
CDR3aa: CASSFWRSSYNEQFF

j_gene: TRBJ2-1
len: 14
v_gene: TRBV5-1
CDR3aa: CASTLAGGPNEQFF

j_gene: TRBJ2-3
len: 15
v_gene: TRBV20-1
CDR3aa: CSAGLTSGSTDTQYF

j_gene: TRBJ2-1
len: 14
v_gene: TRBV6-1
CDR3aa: CASGETGSYNEQFF

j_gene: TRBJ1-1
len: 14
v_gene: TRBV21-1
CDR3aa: CASSKRGVLTEAFF

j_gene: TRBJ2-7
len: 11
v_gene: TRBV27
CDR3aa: CASIRGDEQYF

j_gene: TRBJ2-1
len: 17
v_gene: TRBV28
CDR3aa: CASSDSSTGGGHNEQFF

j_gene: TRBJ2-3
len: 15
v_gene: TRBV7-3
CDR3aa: CASSQLTSGSNTQYF

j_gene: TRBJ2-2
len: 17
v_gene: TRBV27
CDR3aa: CASSLNRLGQITGELFF

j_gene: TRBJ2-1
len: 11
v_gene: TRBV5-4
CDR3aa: CASSSRNEQFF

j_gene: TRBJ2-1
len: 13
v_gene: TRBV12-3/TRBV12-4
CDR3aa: CASSRLAGGEQFF

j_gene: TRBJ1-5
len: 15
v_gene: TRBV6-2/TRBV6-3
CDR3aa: CASSHGQIANQPQHF

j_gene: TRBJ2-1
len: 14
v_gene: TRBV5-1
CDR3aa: CASSLISGLNEQFF

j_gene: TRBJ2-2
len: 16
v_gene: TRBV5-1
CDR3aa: CASSVSPTVNTGELFF

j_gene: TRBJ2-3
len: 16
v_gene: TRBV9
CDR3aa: CASSVEPQGFADTQYF

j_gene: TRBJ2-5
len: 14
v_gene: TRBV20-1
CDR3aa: CSARILQGRETQYF

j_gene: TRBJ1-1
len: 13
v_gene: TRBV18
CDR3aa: CASSARMNTEAFF

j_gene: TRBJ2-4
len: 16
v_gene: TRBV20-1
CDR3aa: CSARAGGALAKNIQYF

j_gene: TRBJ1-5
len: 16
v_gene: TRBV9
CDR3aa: CASSREAQEPNQPQHF